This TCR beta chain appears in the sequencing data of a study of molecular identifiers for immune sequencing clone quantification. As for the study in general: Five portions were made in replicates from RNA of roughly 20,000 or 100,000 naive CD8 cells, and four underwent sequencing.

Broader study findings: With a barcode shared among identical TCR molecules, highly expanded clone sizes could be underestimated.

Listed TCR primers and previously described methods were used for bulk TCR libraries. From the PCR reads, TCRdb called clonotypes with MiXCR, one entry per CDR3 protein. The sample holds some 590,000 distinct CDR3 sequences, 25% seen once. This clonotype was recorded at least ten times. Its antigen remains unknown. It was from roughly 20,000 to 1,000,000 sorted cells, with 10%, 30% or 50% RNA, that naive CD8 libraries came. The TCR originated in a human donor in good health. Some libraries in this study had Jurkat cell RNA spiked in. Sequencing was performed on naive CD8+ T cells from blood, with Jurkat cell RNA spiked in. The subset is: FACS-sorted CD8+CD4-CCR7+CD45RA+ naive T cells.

CDR3 in DNA: TGTGCCAGTCTAGCAGGGGCCCACCTTGACTACGAGCAGTACTTC. This gives the protein CASLAGAHLDYEQYF. The chain is built from TRBV5-5 and TRBJ2-7; weak D call: TRBD1 (6 bases). The germline V gene encodes CDR1 SGHKS and CDR2 YYEKEE (reference sequence). This CDR3 contains 15 residues. The V end lost 8 bases, the J end lost 3 bases, and 21 bases lay between the germline ends.